This TCR beta chain was sequenced during a study of cytomegalovirus exposure and HLA in healthy donors. Whole-study findings and limits: Researchers reported in a later analysis that a missense DCLRE1C variant was tied to TCR beta V- and J-gene trimming. Reported findings show TCR beta sequences accurately forecast HLA-A and HLA-B alleles in most subjects.

On this clone itself: Its antigen remains unidentified.

Participants comprised healthy donors of bone marrow. PCR used 60 Vbeta primers and 13 Jbeta primers. The table came from immunoSEQ multiplex PCR; TCRdb's copy has only in-frame clones and leaves some out. The data hold 95,000 to 150,000 clones, with 80% observed a single time. Germline CDR1 and CDR2: SGHAT and FQNNGV. CDR3 length: 16 residues. The V and J ends lost 1 base and 2 bases respectively, with 15 bases between them. The gene calls are TRBV11-2 and TRBJ2-7; maybe TRBD1 (6 bases). The source material was PBMCs. The sequence derives from a man aged 25-45 years in good health and CMV-seropositive. The CDR3 nucleotides read TGTGCCAGCAGCTTAGGACCTGGACAGAGAGCCTACGAGCAGTACTTC. The encoded protein is CASSLGPGQRAYEQYF. Looking up the rest from reference TRBV11-2 and TRBJ2-7 gives the full variable domain: EAGVAQSPRYKIIEKRQSVAFWCNPISGHATLYWYQQILGQGPKLLIQFQNNGVVDDSQLPKDRFSAERLKGVDSTLKIQPAKLEDSAVYLCASSLGPGQRAYEQYFGPGTRLTVT.